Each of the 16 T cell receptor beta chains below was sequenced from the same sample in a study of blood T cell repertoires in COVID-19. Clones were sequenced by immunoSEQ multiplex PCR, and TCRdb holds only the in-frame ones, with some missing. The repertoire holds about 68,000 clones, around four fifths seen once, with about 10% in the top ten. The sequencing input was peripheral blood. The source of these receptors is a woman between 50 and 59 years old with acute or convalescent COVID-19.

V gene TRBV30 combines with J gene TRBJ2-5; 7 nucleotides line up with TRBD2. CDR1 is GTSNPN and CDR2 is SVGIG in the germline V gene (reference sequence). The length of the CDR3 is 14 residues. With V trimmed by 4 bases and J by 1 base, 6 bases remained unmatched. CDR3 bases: TGTGCCTGGAACCCTAGCGGAGGCCAAGAGACCCAGTACTTC. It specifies CAWNPSGGQETQYF.

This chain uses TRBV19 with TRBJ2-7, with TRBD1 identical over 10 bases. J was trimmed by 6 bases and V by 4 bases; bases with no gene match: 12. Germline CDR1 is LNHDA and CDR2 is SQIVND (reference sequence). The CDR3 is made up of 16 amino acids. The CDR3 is CASSSDRGQGTFEQYF. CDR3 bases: TGTGCCAGTAGTAGCGACCGGGGACAGGGGACCTTCGAGCAGTACTTC. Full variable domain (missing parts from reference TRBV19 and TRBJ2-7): DGGITQSPKYLFRKEGQNVTLSCEQNLNHDAMYWYRQDPGQGLRLIYYSQIVNDFQKGDIAEGYSVSREKKESFPLTVTSAQKNPTAFYLCASSSDRGQGTFEQYFGPGTRLTVT.

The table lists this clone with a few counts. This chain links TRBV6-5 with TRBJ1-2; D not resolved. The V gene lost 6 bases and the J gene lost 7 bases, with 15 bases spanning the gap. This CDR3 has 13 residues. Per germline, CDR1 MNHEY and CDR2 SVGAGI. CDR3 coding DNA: TGTGCCAGCAGGTCACCTTGGACTTTTGGCTACACCTTC. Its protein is CASRSPWTFGYTF.

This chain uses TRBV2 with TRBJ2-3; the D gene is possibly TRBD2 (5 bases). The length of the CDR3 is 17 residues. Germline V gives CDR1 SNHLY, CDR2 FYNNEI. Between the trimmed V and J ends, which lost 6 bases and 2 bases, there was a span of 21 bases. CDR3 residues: CASSGEGGGHHTDTQYF. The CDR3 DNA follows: TGTGCCAGCAGCGGCGAAGGAGGCGGGCACCACACAGATACGCAGTATTTT.

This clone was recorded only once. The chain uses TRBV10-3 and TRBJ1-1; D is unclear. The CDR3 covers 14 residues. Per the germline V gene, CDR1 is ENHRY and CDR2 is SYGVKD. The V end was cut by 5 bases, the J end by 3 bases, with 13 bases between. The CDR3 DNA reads TGTGCCATCAGTAGGAGGGAGAAGCACACTGAAGCTTTCTTT. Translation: CAISRREKHTEAFF.

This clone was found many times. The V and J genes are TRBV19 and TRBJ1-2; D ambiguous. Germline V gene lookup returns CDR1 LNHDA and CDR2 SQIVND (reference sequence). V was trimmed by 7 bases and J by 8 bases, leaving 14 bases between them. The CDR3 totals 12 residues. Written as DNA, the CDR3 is TGTGCCAGTACCTTACCTTCGGGAGGCTACACCTTC. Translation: CASTLPSGGYTF.

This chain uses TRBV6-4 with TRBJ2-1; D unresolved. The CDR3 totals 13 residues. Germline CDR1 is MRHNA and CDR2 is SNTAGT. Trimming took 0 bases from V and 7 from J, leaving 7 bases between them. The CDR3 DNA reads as TGTGCCAGCAGTGACTCGACGGAGAATGAGCAGTTCTTC. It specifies CASSDSTENEQFF.

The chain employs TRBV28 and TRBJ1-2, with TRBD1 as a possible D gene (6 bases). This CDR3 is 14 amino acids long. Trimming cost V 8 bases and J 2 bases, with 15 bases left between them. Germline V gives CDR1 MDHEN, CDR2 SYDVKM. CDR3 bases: TGTGCCAGCGTTACAGGGCAGTGGAACTATGGCTACACCTTC. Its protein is CASVTGQWNYGYTF.

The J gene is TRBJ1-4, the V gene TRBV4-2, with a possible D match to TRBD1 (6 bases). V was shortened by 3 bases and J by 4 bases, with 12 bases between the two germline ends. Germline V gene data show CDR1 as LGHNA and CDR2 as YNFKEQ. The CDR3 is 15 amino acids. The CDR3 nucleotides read TGTGCCAGCAGCCAGATACAGGGAAATAATGAAAAACTGTTTTTT. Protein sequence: CASSQIQGNNEKLFF.

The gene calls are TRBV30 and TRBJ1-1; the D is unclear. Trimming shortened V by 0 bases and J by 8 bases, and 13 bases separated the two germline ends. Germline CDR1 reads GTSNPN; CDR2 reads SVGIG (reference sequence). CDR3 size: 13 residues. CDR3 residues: CAWSVERREEAFF. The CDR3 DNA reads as TGTGCCTGGAGTGTAGAGCGTCGAGAAGAAGCTTTCTTT.

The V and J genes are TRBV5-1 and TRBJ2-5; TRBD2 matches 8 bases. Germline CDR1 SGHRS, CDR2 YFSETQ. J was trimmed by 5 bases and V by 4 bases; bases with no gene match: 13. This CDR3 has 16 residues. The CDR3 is CASSPTSVGAGETQYF. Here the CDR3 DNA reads TGCGCCAGCAGCCCGACTAGCGTGGGCGCGGGGGAGACCCAGTACTTC.

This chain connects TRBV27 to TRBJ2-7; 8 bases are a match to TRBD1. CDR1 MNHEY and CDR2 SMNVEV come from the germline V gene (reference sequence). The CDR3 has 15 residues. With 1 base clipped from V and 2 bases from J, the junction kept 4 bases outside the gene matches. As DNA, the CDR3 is TGTGCCAGCAGTTTATATCAGGGGGCGGCCTACGAGCAGTACTTC. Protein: CASSLYQGAAYEQYF.

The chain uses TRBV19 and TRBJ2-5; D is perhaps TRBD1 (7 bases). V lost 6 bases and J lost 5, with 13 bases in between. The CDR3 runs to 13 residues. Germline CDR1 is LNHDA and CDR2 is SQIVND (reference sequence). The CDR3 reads CASSSGGWETQYF. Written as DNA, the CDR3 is TGTGCCAGTAGCTCAGGGGGGTGGGAGACCCAGTACTTC.

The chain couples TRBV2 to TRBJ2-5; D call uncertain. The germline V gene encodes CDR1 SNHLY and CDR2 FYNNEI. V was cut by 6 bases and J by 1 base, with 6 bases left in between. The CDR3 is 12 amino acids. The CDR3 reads CASRASQETQYF. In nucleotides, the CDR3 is TGTGCCAGCAGGGCCAGCCAAGAGACCCAGTACTTC.

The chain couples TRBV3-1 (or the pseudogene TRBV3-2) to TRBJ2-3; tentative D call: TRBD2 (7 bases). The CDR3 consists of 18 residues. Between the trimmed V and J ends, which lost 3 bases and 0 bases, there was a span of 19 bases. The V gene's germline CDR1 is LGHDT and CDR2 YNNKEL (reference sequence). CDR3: CASSQALGGGASTDTQYF. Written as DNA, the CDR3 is TGTGCCAGCAGCCAGGCTTTGGGGGGGGGCGCTAGCACAGATACGCAGTATTTT.

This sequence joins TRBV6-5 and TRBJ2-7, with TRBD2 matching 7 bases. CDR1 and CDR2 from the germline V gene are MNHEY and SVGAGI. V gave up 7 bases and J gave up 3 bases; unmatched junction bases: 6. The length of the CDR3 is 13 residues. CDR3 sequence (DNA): TGTGCCAGCACGCTAGGGGAGGGCTACGAGCAGTACTTC. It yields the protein CASTLGEGYEQYF.